This T cell receptor (beta chain) was profiled in a study of blood T cell repertoires in COVID-19. In the authors' methods: Nucleated cell number was recorded as an estimate derived from reference gene primer amplification. TCRdb's table, derived via immunoSEQ multiplex PCR, lists solely in-frame clones and lacks some. From that table come the V and J calls and clone size; the DNA was used to work out D and trimming. The sample holds approximately 210,000 clones, approximately 91% seen once. Trimming removed 5 bases at V and 5 bases at J, with 16 bases between. Germline loops: CDR1 SEHNR, CDR2 FQNEAQ (reference sequence). The CDR3 length is 16 residues.

The clonotype comes from a woman aged 40 to 50 with acute or convalescent COVID-19. The chain is built from TRBV7-9 and TRBJ1-6, with D hard to call. The sample comprised peripheral blood. The chain's CDR3 is CASSAMALNDNSPLHF. CDR3 DNA sequence: TGTGCCAGCAGCGCAATGGCCTTGAATGATAATTCACCCCTCCACTTT.